The source of this T cell receptor (beta chain) is a study of T cell responses to AZD1222 COVID-19 vaccine. About the study: Researchers grouped second doses given at about 4 or about 12 weeks into one pool.

The germline CDR1 and CDR2 sequences are DFQATT and SNEGSKA (reference sequence). The CDR3 runs to 11 residues. J lost 8 bases, V lost 7 bases, and 5 bases had no gene match. The data were produced by immunoSEQ multiplex PCR, yet TCRdb's version contains in-frame clones alone and is incomplete. This repertoire shows about 190,000 clones, around 94% found once; its top ten account for roughly 1.3%. Remarks on this clone: What it recognizes is unknown.

Whole-study findings and limits: The reported proportion of spike-specific TCRs targeting unmutated variant regions was nearly half. In all cases, repertoires were sampled only after the peak T cell response. Donors, mostly white British, included more females; clonal diversity was possibly underestimated.

The material was peripheral blood, obtained on day 0 of AZD1222 vaccination. This chain uses TRBV20-1 with TRBJ1-2, with 9 bases matching TRBD1. The clonotype originates from an adult in good health. The DNA for the CDR3 is TGCAGTGTTCCGACAGGGGGAGGCTACACCTTC. Its translation: CSVPTGGGYTF.